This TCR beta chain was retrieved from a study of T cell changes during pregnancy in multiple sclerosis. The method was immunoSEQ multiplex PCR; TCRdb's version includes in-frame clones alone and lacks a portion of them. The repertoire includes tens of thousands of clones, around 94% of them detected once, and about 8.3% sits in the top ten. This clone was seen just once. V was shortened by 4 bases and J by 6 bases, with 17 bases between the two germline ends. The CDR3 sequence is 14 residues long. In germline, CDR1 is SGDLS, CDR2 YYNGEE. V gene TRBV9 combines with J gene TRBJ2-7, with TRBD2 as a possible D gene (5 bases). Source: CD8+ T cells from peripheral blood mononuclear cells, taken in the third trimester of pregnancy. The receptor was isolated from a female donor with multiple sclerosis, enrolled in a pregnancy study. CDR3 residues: CASSPRVGEGEQYF. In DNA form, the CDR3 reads TGTGCCAGCAGCCCTAGGGTTGGCGAGGGCGAGCAGTACTTC.